Presented here are 11 T cell receptor beta chains from one specimen sequenced in a study of beta chain features in type 1 diabetes. The antigens these receptors bind are not known. Expressed TCRB transcripts were sequenced after all isolated RNA was converted to cDNA. The assay was immunoSEQ multiplex PCR, and TCRdb's table has in-frame clones only and misses some. The sample carries hundreds of thousands of clones, around 9.3% recorded once. Overall study results and limits: All four CD4+ subsets from Type 1 diabetes patients carried moderately but significantly shorter TCRB CDR3s.

Input material: central memory CD4+ T cells from blood. The receptors shown here come from a man aged 25 to 45 with type 1 diabetes.

V is TRBV9 and J is TRBJ2-2; possibly TRBD2 for D (5 bases). Trimming pared 0 bases from V and 4 bases from J, leaving 13 bases between. The CDR3 contains 16 residues. Germline V lookup: CDR1 SGDLS, CDR2 YYNGEE. The CDR3 region is CASSVVDGVGTGELFF. As DNA, the CDR3 is TGTGCCAGCAGCGTAGTTGACGGGGTAGGCACCGGGGAGCTGTTTTTT.

This clone was detected a few times. The chain is built from TRBV7-2 and TRBJ2-5, with TRBD2 identical over 14 bases. With 5 bases clipped from V and 5 bases from J, the junction kept 7 bases outside the gene matches. This CDR3 spans 16 amino acids. Germline values: CDR1 SGHTA, CDR2 FQGNSA. The CDR3 DNA is TGTGCCAGCAGCCGCCGACTAGCGGGGGGGCAGGAGACCCAGTACTTC. Protein: CASSRRLAGGQETQYF.

A few counts support this clone. The chain is built from TRBV6-1 and TRBJ1-5; no clear D gene. The germline gives CDR1 MNHNS, CDR2 SASEGT. This CDR3 spans 15 amino acids. V was shortened by 4 bases and J by 1 base, with 11 bases between the two germline ends. The CDR3 here is CASSGGGGSNQPQHF. CDR3 DNA sequence: TGTGCCAGCAGTGGGGGTGGAGGGAGCAATCAGCCCCAGCATTTT.

The CDR3 loop reads CSAKSQGITEAFF. Written as DNA, the CDR3 is TGCAGCGCGAAAAGTCAGGGGATAACTGAAGCTTTCTTT. This sequence joins TRBV29-1 and TRBJ1-1; D might be TRBD1 (6 bases). The CDR3 loop spans 13 amino acids. In germline, CDR1 is SQVTM, CDR2 ANQGSEA. V was clipped by 7 bases and J by 5 bases, with 17 bases between them.

In its sample, this clone was seen a few times. The V gene is TRBV27, the J gene TRBJ2-3; D perhaps matches TRBD1 (6 bases). Germline CDR1 MNHEY, CDR2 SMNVEV (reference sequence). CDR3 size: 16 residues. V was pared by 5 bases and J by 2 bases, with 17 bases between. The CDR3 loop reads CASSLHPGEPTDTQYF. As DNA, the CDR3 is TGTGCCAGCAGTCTACATCCAGGGGAGCCCACAGATACGCAGTATTTT.

This clone was seen a handful of times. The V gene is TRBV6-1, the J gene TRBJ2-3, with 7 bases fitting TRBD1. The CDR3 has 13 residues. From germline, CDR1 is MNHNS and CDR2 SASEGT. V gave up 3 bases and J gave up 10 bases; unmatched junction bases: 7. For the CDR3, the DNA is TGTGCCAGCAGTGATGGACAGGCCGGACCGCAGTATTTT. This sequence encodes CASSDGQAGPQYF.

Comment on this clone: Other DNA sequences in the same sample also yield this CDR3. The gene calls are TRBV10-3 and TRBJ2-7; D might be TRBD2 (5 bases). Trimming stripped 3 bases from V and 4 bases from J, with 7 bases between. The CDR3 loop spans 12 amino acids. Per the germline V gene, CDR1 is ENHRY and CDR2 is SYGVKD. The CDR3 DNA reads TGTGCCATCAGTGATTCGGGGTACGAGCAGTACTTC. As protein: CAISDSGYEQYF.

A few counts support this clone. The rearrangement uses TRBV2 and TRBJ2-2; D unclear. In germline, CDR1 is SNHLY, CDR2 FYNNEI. The length of the CDR3 is 14 residues. V dropped 1 base and J dropped 8 bases, with 11 bases sitting between them. DNA of the CDR3: TGTGCCAGCAGTGAAGATGGGGTATGGGGGGAGCTGTTTTTT. Translated: CASSEDGVWGELFF.

This chain connects TRBV29-1 to TRBJ1-2; 7 nucleotides align to TRBD1. The CDR3 is made up of 14 amino acids. The V segment lost 7 bases and the J segment 1 base; nucleotides outside the gene matches: 9. Germline V gives CDR1 SQVTM, CDR2 ANQGSEA. CDR3 sequence (DNA): TGCAGCGCCGCCAGACAGGGTAGTAACTATGGCTACACCTTC. It yields the protein CSAARQGSNYGYTF.

This sequence joins TRBV7-2 and TRBJ2-7, with 10 bases identical to TRBD2. Unmatched junction bases numbered 6, after V lost 1 base and J lost 6 bases. The germline V gene has CDR1 SGHTA and CDR2 FQGNSA. The CDR3 totals 15 residues. CDR3 nucleotide sequence: TGTGCCAGCAGCTTAGTTCTAGCGGGGGAATCCGAGCAGTACTTC. Protein product: CASSLVLAGESEQYF.

The chain carries TRBV11-2 and TRBJ1-2, with a tentative D call TRBD1 (5 bases). CDR1 and CDR2 from the germline V gene are SGHAT and FQNNGV. Trimming took 3 bases from V and 4 from J, leaving 21 bases between them. The CDR3 spans 17 residues. The CDR3 sequence: CASSFNPEGPGPYGYTF. As DNA, the CDR3 is TGTGCCAGCAGCTTTAACCCTGAGGGGCCGGGACCCTATGGCTACACCTTC.